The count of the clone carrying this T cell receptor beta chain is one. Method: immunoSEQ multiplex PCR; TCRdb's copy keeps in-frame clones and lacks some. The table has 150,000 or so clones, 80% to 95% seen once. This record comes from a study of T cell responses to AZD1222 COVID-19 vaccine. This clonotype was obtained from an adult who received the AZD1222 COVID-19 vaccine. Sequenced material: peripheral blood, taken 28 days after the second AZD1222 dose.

CDR3 amino acids: CATGFSGETQYF. The CDR3 DNA follows: TGTGCCACCGGCTTTAGTGGAGAGACCCAGTACTTC. This chain connects TRBV2 to TRBJ2-5; D remains unclear. CDR1 is SNHLY, CDR2 FYNNEI, per germline. This CDR3 comprises 12 residues. Trimming removed 10 bases at V and 4 bases at J, with 13 bases between.